The present T cell receptor beta chain was sequenced within a study of blood T cell repertoires in COVID-19. Original analysis: How many nucleated cells were present was estimated from reference gene primer amplification. Measured with immunoSEQ multiplex PCR; TCRdb has only the in-frame clones, and not every one. From that table come the V and J calls and clone size; the DNA was used to work out D and trimming. This sample has fewer than 300,000 clones, with roughly 90% found just once. Germline V gene sequence: CDR1 SGDLS, CDR2 YYNGEE. The CDR3 covers 17 residues. The junction had 17 bases not matched to a gene; V was cut back by 7 bases and J by 2 bases.

This sequence was found in a man in his 60s who had recovered from COVID-19. The chain links TRBV9 to TRBJ2-5; 7 nucleotides agree with TRBD1. Sequenced sample: peripheral blood. The CDR3 region has the DNA TGTGCCAGCTCCCGATTGGGACAGACCCTCTTACAAGAGACCCAGTACTTC. Translation: CASSRLGQTLLQETQYF.